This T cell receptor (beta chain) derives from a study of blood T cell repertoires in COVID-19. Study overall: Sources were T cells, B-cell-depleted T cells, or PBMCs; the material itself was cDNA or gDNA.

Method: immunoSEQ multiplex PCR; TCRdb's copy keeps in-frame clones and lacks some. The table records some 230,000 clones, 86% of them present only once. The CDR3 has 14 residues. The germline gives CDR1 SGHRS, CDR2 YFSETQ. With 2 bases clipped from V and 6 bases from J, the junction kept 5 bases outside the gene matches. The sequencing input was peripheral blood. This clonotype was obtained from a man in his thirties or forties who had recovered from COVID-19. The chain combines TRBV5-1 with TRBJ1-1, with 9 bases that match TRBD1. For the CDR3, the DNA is TGCGCCAGCAGCTTCGGACAGGGGTCTCCTGAAGCTTTCTTT. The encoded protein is CASSFGQGSPEAFF.